The rows below give T cell receptor beta chains drawn from one sample of a study of breast tumors, draining lymph nodes, adjacent tissues. Each CDR3 protein gets one entry after TCRdb re-called the multiplex PCR reads with MiXCR. The profile covers 50,000 to 65,000 distinct CDR3 sequences, with approximately 45% appearing a single time and roughly 10% taken by the ten largest. What was sequenced was breast tumor tissue. These receptor sequences come from a female donor with breast cancer. Some clones in this sample may be carry-over from other donors' samples. Each CDR3 is given with its conserved first and last residue. The order of the fields is clone size, V gene, J gene, D gene, CDR3 DNA, CDR3 protein. A D gene is named only where the DNA matches it firmly. The size entry is marked missing in some rows and otherwise reads once, few, many or a size class.

many	TRBV4-3	TRBJ2-7	TRBD2	TGCGCCAGCAGCCAAATAGCGGGAGGGCCGGGCGAGCAGTACTTC	CASSQIAGGPGEQYF
-	TRBV9	TRBJ2-1	-	TGTGCCAGCGGCATCCTGGACAGCTACAATGAGCAGCCCTTC	CASGILDSYNEQPF
-	TRBV19	TRBJ2-1	-	TGTGCCAGTAGTATAGGGGGCGCTTTCTACAATGAGCAGTTCTTC	CASSIGGAFYNEQFF
-	TRBV29-1	TRBJ2-1	-	TGCAGCGCTGAGGGACAAGTACGTTACAATGAGCAGTTCTTC	CSAEGQVRYNEQFF
-	TRBV7-8	TRBJ1-5	-	TGTGCCAGCAGCAAGGGAGGGGATCAGCCTCAGCATTTT	CASSKGGDQPQHF
-	TRBV7-2	TRBJ2-7	TRBD2	TGTGCCAGCAACGAATGGGCGGGAGGGGTCTACGAGCAGTACTTC	CASNEWAGGVYEQYF
many	TRBV24-1	TRBJ1-5	TRBD1	TGTGCCACCAGTGATCGCACAGGGGGCTTCAATCAGCCCCAGCATTTT	CATSDRTGGFNQPQHF
-	TRBV5-1	TRBJ2-7	-	TGCGCCAGCAGCGGGTCAGGCTACTCCTACGAGCAGTACTTC	CASSGSGYSYEQYF
many	TRBV4-2	TRBJ2-2	-	TGTGCCAGCAGCCAAGATGGTGCCACCGGGGAGCTGTTTTTT	CASSQDGATGELFF
once	TRBV9	TRBJ2-5	-	TGCGCCAGCAGCGTGAACAATCAAGGGACCCAGTACTTC	CASSVNNQGTQYF
many	TRBV6-6	TRBJ1-5	-	TGTGCCAGCAGTCACTCGGCAGGGGCGATCAATCAGCCCCAGCATTTT	CASSHSAGAINQPQHF
large	TRBV7-2	TRBJ2-7	-	TGTGCCAGCAGCTTAGCCCCCGGGACAACCTACGAGCAGTACTTC	CASSLAPGTTYEQYF
many	TRBV2	TRBJ2-2	TRBD2	TGTGCCAGCAGCCTAGCGGGACCCGGGGAGCTGTTTTTT	CASSLAGPGELFF
many	TRBV20-1	TRBJ2-1	TRBD1	TGCAGTGCTGAGGGTCGGGACAGGGATTACAATGAGCAGTTCTTC	CSAEGRDRDYNEQFF
many	TRBV10-1	TRBJ2-3	-	TGCGCCAGCAAGGGCGACACAGATACGCAGTATTTT	CASKGDTDTQYF
many	TRBV11-2	TRBJ2-2	-	TGTGCCAGCAGCTTACAGCCGAACACCGGGGAGCTGTTTTTT	CASSLQPNTGELFF
many	TRBV30	TRBJ1-5	TRBD1	TGTGCCTGGCGGGGGACAGGGAGCAATCAGCCCCAGCATTTT	CAWRGTGSNQPQHF
many	TRBV18	TRBJ2-5	-	TGTGCCAGCTCACCACTGAGCTCCTTAAACCAAGAGACCCAGTACTTC	CASSPLSSLNQETQYF
many	TRBV4-1	TRBJ1-3	TRBD1	TGCGCCAGCAGCCAAGGGGACAGCGCAGTCTTTGCTGGAAACACCATATATTTT	CASSQGDSAVFAGNTIYF
many	TRBV30	TRBJ2-7	TRBD2	TGTGCCTGGAGTGTAGGGCTAGCGGGATCGGACGAGCAGTACTTC	CAWSVGLAGSDEQYF
-	TRBV15	TRBJ2-1	TRBD2	TGTGCCACCAGCAGACTAGCGGGAGGCAATGAGCAGTTCTTC	CATSRLAGGNEQFF
once	TRBV7-2	TRBJ1-5	-	TGTGCCAGCAGCCGGGACGGGAGAACTCCCACGACCCAGCATTTT	CASSRDGRTPTTQHF
many	TRBV10-1	TRBJ2-2	TRBD2	TGCGCCAGCAGTGATTCCGGACTAGCGGGAGCGGTGGCCGGGGAGCTGTTTTTT	CASSDSGLAGAVAGELFF
-	TRBV6-2/TRBV6-3	TRBJ2-1	TRBD2	TGTGCCAGCAGTCACCCCCGACTAGCGGGTTACAATGAGCAGTTCTTC	CASSHPRLAGYNEQFF
-	TRBV20-1	TRBJ1-2	-	TGCAGTGCTAGAGACGACCGGAACTATGGCTGCACCTTC	CSARDDRNYGCTF
-	TRBV7-6	TRBJ2-1	TRBD2	TGTGCTAGGGACTTTAGCGGGAGGGCTTCCTCGTCTAATGAGCAGTTCTTC	CARDFSGRASSSNEQFF
-	TRBV12-3/TRBV12-4	TRBJ2-1	TRBD1	TGTGCCAGCAGTTTAAGGGACAGGGGGTACAATGAGCAGTTCTTC	CASSLRDRGYNEQFF
-	TRBV10-3	TRBJ2-1	TRBD2	TGTGCCATCAGTGCTAGAGTACTAGCGGGAGGAAGCTCCTACAATGAGCAGTTCTTC	CAISARVLAGGSSYNEQFF
many	TRBV13	TRBJ2-2	-	TGTGCCAGCAGCTTAGAGAAAAGGCTAGCTGGCGGGGAGCTGTTTTTT	CASSLEKRLAGGELFF
-	TRBV7-9	TRBJ2-5	TRBD2	TGTGCCAGCAGCTTAGGACTAGCGGGGGGAGAGACCCAGTACTTC	CASSLGLAGGETQYF
-	TRBV30	TRBJ2-7	TRBD2	TGTGCCCCGGGTAGCGGGGTCTACGAGCAGTACTTC	CAPGSGVYEQYF
-	TRBV10-3	TRBJ2-5	TRBD2	TGTGCCATCAGTGTGCGGGCGGGAGGCGGCCAAGAGACCCAGTACTTC	CAISVRAGGGQETQYF
-	TRBV7-2	TRBJ1-1	-	TGTGCCAGCAGCTTAGAGAGGGAAACTGAAGCTTTCTTT	CASSLERETEAFF
many	TRBV19	TRBJ1-6	-	TGTGCCAGCAGCCCAGGCAGGGCTTCACCCCTCCACTTT	CASSPGRASPLHF
medium-sized	TRBV25-1	TRBJ2-5	TRBD1	TGTGCCAGCAGTATTGACAGGGGGCAAGAAGAGACCCAGTACTTC	CASSIDRGQEETQYF
many	TRBV6-6	TRBJ2-5	-	TGTGCCAGCAGTCCCACTCCAGGGGGGGAGACCCAGTACTTC	CASSPTPGGETQYF
-	TRBV29-1	TRBJ2-1	TRBD2	TGCAGCGTCGACTATGTGACTAGCGGGAGGGGCGTTGAGCAGTTCTTC	CSVDYVTSGRGVEQFF
many	TRBV20-1	TRBJ2-3	-	TGCAGCGCAAGCATGTTGGGGAGTTCTACAGATACGCAGTATTTT	CSASMLGSSTDTQYF
many	TRBV4-1	TRBJ2-1	-	TGCGCCAGCAGCCAAGATGGGGCGTCGAACAATGAGCAGTTCTTC	CASSQDGASNNEQFF
many	TRBV9	TRBJ1-4	-	TGTGCCAGCAGCGCCTCAGAGGGCTATAATGAAAAACTGTTTTTT	CASSASEGYNEKLFF
-	TRBV29-1	TRBJ2-7	TRBD2	TGCAGCGTTGAAGGCTTGGCGGGAGGATCCTACGAGCAGTACTTC	CSVEGLAGGSYEQYF
-	TRBV15	TRBJ2-5	TRBD2	TGTGCCACCAGCAGAGATGGGGCGGGAGGAGGGGAGACCCAGTACTTC	CATSRDGAGGGETQYF
-	TRBV7-2	TRBJ1-5	-	TGTGCCAGCAGCCACAGTCGGACGAGCAATCAGCCCCAGCATTTT	CASSHSRTSNQPQHF
many	TRBV6-1	TRBJ2-2	-	TGTGCCAGCAGTGAAACAGCGTTATTCACCGGGGAGCTGTTTTTT	CASSETALFTGELFF
-	TRBV6-6	TRBJ1-4	TRBD1	TGTGCCAGCAGTCCGGGACAGAACAATGAAAAACTGTTTTTT	CASSPGQNNEKLFF
-	TRBV30	TRBJ1-1	-	TGTGCCTGGACTCGACAGGTAGCCGCTTTCTTT	CAWTRQVAAFF
-	TRBV4-1	TRBJ1-4	-	TGCGCCAGCAGAAAGACTAGCGGGGGGATATCGGAAACTAATGAAAAACTGTTTTTT	CASRKTSGGISETNEKLFF
many	TRBV12-5	TRBJ1-5	-	TGTGCTAGATACCGGGACATCCATCAGCCCCAGCATTTT	CARYRDIHQPQHF
-	TRBV19	TRBJ2-5	TRBD2	TGTGCCAGTAGTAAGACTAGCGGGGTAGAGACCCAGTACTTC	CASSKTSGVETQYF